Sequencing of this T cell receptor (beta chain) was carried out in a study of metastatic and nonmetastatic thyroid tumors (dated by TCRdb to 2020 to 2022). Regarding the research as a whole: Repertoires were compared across peripheral blood and tumor or nodule tissue samples from malignant and benign thyroid patients. Results and caveats for the whole study, not just this receptor: TCR beta diversity was reported as significantly higher in malignant tumors than in benign nodules, in both blood and tumor samples.

The library was built by means of PCR. TCRdb names Illumina HiSeq 4000 as the instrument used. High-throughput sequencing was used to profile the CDR3 region of the TCR beta-chain in every patient. The published analysis was carried out like this. A classifier to discriminate distant-metastatic papillary thyroid cancer patients was built from CDR3 differences across clinicopathological groups. The Shannon index was used to measure repertoire diversity, and the Morisita-Horn index was used to measure how similar tumor and blood repertoires were. Using fastp at Q25 and MiXCR, TCRdb reprocessed the public reads and kept productive beta chains. The V and J calls and clone size are TCRdb's, not the authors'. This sample lists roughly 64,000 clones; 4% to 4.5% were detected once. Around 24% of the sample rests with the top ten. Before undergoing thyroid surgery, none of the patients had been given any kind of treatment. Using T-cell receptor beta sequencing, the study looked back at clinical samples from patients collected from the early 2010s to the late 2010s.

In the case of this clone: This receptor's antigen is unknown. No much larger clone is present one base from it, and per-base qualities are unavailable.

The V and J ends are trimmed by 6 bases and 7 bases, leaving 22 bases between them. According to the germline V gene, CDR1 reads MDHEN and CDR2 reads SYDVKM. Spanning cysteine to phenylalanine, the CDR3 consists of 16 amino acids. Of the read, only the CDR3 DNA is kept; its 48 bases are in frame from base 1. Material for sequencing was blood. The chain links TRBV28 with TRBJ2-1, and the D gene may be TRBD2, 5 bases matching. The clonotype comes from a female donor with papillary thyroid cancer or a benign thyroid nodule (not recorded which). Some clones in this sample may be carry-over from other donors' samples. CDR3 reads: CASSRRLSVLGNEQFF. The nucleotide sequence is given as TGTGCCAGCAGCCGCCGACTATCGGTACTAGGAAATGAGCAGTTCTTC.